Following are 18 T cell receptor beta chains from one sample sequenced in a study of CD8 T cells in ankylosing spondylitis. The study's findings and limits: In ankylosing spondylitis blood, a motif of several highly homologous TCR beta variants appeared characteristic.

For these receptors, no antigen is known. TCRdb itself ran the 5' RACE reads through MiXCR, one entry per CDR3 protein. The sample consists of about 210,000 distinct CDR3 sequences, 6% to 8.5% of them appearing once. Specimen: blood, either unsorted or a sorted T cell fraction (not recorded which). The receptor set was obtained from a male donor with ankylosing spondylitis.

The sample holds many counts of this clonotype. The V gene is TRBV11-2, the J gene TRBJ2-1, with D possibly TRBD2 on 6 matching bases. There are 13 residues in the CDR3. Per germline, CDR1 SGHAT and CDR2 FQNNGV. The V gene lost 3 bases and the J gene lost 10 bases, with 13 bases spanning the gap. The chain's CDR3 is CASSLSLGGEQFF. In DNA, the CDR3 is TGTGCCAGCAGCTTGAGTTTGGGAGGAGAGCAGTTCTTC. The whole variable domain, remainder taken from reference TRBV11-2 and TRBJ2-1, is EAGVAQSPRYKIIEKRQSVAFWCNPISGHATLYWYQQILGQGPKLLIQFQNNGVVDDSQLPKDRFSAERLKGVDSTLKIQPAKLEDSAVYLCASSLSLGGEQFFGPGTRLTVL.

This clonotype was counted ten times or more. The V gene is TRBV7-2, the J gene TRBJ1-3; perhaps TRBD1 as D (6 bases). Germline CDR1 and CDR2: SGHTA and FQGNSA. V was cut by 1 base and J by 2 bases, with 12 bases left in between. This CDR3 has 16 residues. The CDR3 coding sequence is TGTGCCAGCAGCTTAGGTTCTACAGGGACTGGAAACACCATATATTTT. This codes for CASSLGSTGTGNTIYF.

In this sample, this clonotype turned up many times. The chain combines TRBV7-9 with TRBJ1-1; the D gene is possibly TRBD1 (6 bases). This CDR3 spans 14 amino acids. CDR1 and CDR2 (germline): SEHNR, FQNEAQ (reference sequence). Trimming took off 2 bases at V and 10 bases at J, with 17 bases between the two ends. The CDR3 nucleotides are TGTGCCAGCAGCTTACCCACCTGGGGGGCGAGAGCTTTCTTT. It codes for CASSLPTWGARAFF.

The chain couples TRBV20-1 to TRBJ2-3; D uncertain. Trimming stripped 6 bases from V and 6 bases from J, with 10 bases between. From germline, CDR1 is DFQATT and CDR2 SNEGSKA (reference sequence). The CDR3 loop spans 11 amino acids. The CDR3 DNA sequence: TGCAGTGCGAGTTCCCTGGATACGCAGTATTTT. It is translated as CSASSLDTQYF.

This clonotype has only a few counts. The chain recombines TRBV9 with TRBJ2-3, with a weak D call TRBD2 (6 bases). The CDR3 totals 16 residues. Germline CDR1 is SGDLS and CDR2 is YYNGEE. The V gene lost 0 bases and the J gene lost 1 base, with 12 bases spanning the gap. CDR3 sequence reads: CASSVDGGGGTDTQYF. The CDR3 bases are TGTGCCAGCAGCGTAGACGGGGGTGGGGGCACAGATACGCAGTATTTT.

This clonotype occurred many times. The V call is TRBV5-1, the J call TRBJ2-3; D remains unclear. V was shortened by 2 bases and J by 1 base, with 8 bases between the two germline ends. CDR1 is SGHRS and CDR2 is YFSETQ in the germline V gene. The CDR3 has 14 amino acids. The CDR3 DNA follows: TGCGCCAGCAGCTTCCTTGGGGGCACAGATACGCAGTATTTT. Translating gives CASSFLGGTDTQYF.

The chain uses TRBV19 and TRBJ2-1, with 7 bases aligning to TRBD2. CDR1 is LNHDA and CDR2 is SQIVND in the germline V gene (reference sequence). V trimming: 3 bases; J trimming: 1 base; junction bases outside the gene matches: 9. The CDR3 length is 17 residues. The CDR3, as DNA: TGTGCCAGTAGTATCGTCGGGAGCGGGGCATCCTACAATGAGCAGTTCTTC. Protein: CASSIVGSGASYNEQFF.

This clonotype was picked up a small number of times. The CDR3 DNA sequence: TGTGCCAGCAGTTACACAACAGGGACCTACGAGCAGTACTTC. Protein sequence: CASSYTTGTYEQYF. The V gene is TRBV6-5, the J gene TRBJ2-7, with D perhaps matching TRBD1 (6 bases). V dropped 2 bases and J dropped 2 bases, with 10 bases sitting between them. The germline gives CDR1 MNHEY, CDR2 SVGAGI. CDR3 length equals 14 residues.

This clonotype was seen ten or more times. V is TRBV20-1 and J is TRBJ2-7; 10 nucleotides agree with TRBD1. Germline V gene lookup returns CDR1 DFQATT and CDR2 SNEGSKA (reference sequence). The CDR3 is 12 residues long. The CDR3 sequence is CSARDRGYEQYF. The CDR3 coding sequence is TGCAGCGCCAGGGACAGGGGTTACGAGCAGTACTTC.

This clonotype was seen ten or more times. V is TRBV7-9 and J is TRBJ1-1; D remains ambiguous. The CDR3 sequence is 12 residues long. Germline values: CDR1 SEHNR, CDR2 FQNEAQ (reference sequence). V was trimmed by 3 bases and J by 1 base, leaving 3 bases between them. This chain's CDR3 is CASSFRNTEAFF. The DNA for the CDR3 is TGTGCCAGCAGCTTCAGGAACACTGAAGCTTTCTTT.

In its sample, this clonotype was seen many times. Here the CDR3 reads CSGGGLEGEQFF. The CDR3 DNA reads as TGCAGCGGTGGGGGACTAGAGGGTGAGCAGTTCTTC. The chain has TRBV29-1 and TRBJ2-1; 8 nucleotides line up with TRBD2. Germline lookup yields CDR1 SQVTM and CDR2 ANQGSEA. The ends lost 7 bases at V and 9 bases at J; junction bases unmatched: 8. There are 12 residues in the CDR3.

Remarks on this clonotype: A single base separates this from a much larger clone, so it may be a read error. The genes are TRBV2 and TRBJ2-2; unclear D gene. CDR3 length: 13 amino acids. V dropped 6 bases and J dropped 6 bases, with 11 bases sitting between them. From germline, CDR1 is SNHLY and CDR2 FYNNEI. CDR3 in amino acids: CASRDGDPGELFF. CDR3 DNA sequence: TGTGCCAGCAGAGATGGGGATCCCGGGGAGCTGTTTTTT.

This clonotype was observed many times. CDR3 coding DNA: TGTGCCAGCAGCGGGGCCACCGGGGAGCTGTTTTTT. Encoded protein: CASSGATGELFF. V is TRBV9 and J is TRBJ2-2; D is unresolved. The CDR3 is made up of 12 amino acids. V lost 3 bases to trimming and J lost 4 bases, with 4 bases between them. Germline assignment: CDR1 SGDLS and CDR2 YYNGEE.

This chain joins TRBV11-2 and TRBJ1-4; no clear D gene. The ends were cut back, 8 bases at V and 11 bases at J, with 15 bases in the middle. The CDR3 runs to 12 residues. In germline, CDR1 is SGHAT, CDR2 FQNNGV. The CDR3 loop reads CASCWWDWKLFF. The CDR3 region has the DNA TGTGCCAGCTGCTGGTGGGATTGGAAACTGTTTTTT.

This clonotype has ten or more counts. The chain links TRBV15 to TRBJ2-7; TRBD1 is a possible D gene (5 bases). Per germline, CDR1 LNHNV and CDR2 YYDKDF (reference sequence). The CDR3 runs to 14 residues. V was clipped by 1 base and J by 3 bases, with 10 bases between them. CDR3 coding DNA: TGTGCCACCAGCAGAGTGGGGCAGGGCTACGAGCAGTACTTC. Encoded protein: CATSRVGQGYEQYF.

V gene TRBV2 combines with J gene TRBJ2-3, with D perhaps TRBD2 (5 bases). The CDR3 runs to 15 residues. Trimming cost V 3 bases and J 2 bases, with 12 bases left between them. From germline, CDR1 is SNHLY and CDR2 FYNNEI. DNA for the CDR3: TGTGCCAGCAGTGATTACGGGAACCCCACAGATACGCAGTATTTT. Its translation: CASSDYGNPTDTQYF.

This clonotype was detected ten times or more. This rearrangement joins TRBV6-1 to TRBJ1-5; D is possibly TRBD1 (6 bases). CDR1 and CDR2 from the germline V gene are MNHNS and SASEGT. CDR3 size: 17 residues. V lost 6 bases and J lost 7, with 25 bases in between. The CDR3 sequence is CASSPDRMRIPLQPQHF. The CDR3 coding sequence is TGTGCCAGCAGCCCAGACAGGATGAGGATCCCTCTGCAGCCCCAGCATTTT.

The sample holds many counts of this clonotype. The chain carries TRBV19 and TRBJ2-5; D gene uncertain. The length of the CDR3 is 13 residues. Germline V gene sequence: CDR1 LNHDA, CDR2 SQIVND (reference sequence). V gave up 5 bases and J gave up 5 bases, with 12 bases separating them. The DNA for the CDR3 is TGTGCCAGTAGTCCCGACGGAGAGGAGACCCAGTACTTC. This codes for CASSPDGEETQYF.